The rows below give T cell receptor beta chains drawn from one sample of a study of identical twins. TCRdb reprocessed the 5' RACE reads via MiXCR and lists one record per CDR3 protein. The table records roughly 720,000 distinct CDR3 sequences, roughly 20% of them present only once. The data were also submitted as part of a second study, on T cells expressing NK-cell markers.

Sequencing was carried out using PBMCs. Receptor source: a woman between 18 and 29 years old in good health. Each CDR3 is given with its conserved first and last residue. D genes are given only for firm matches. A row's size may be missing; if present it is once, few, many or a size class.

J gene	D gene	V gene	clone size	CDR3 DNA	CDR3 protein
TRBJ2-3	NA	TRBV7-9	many	TGTGCCACCCGGGACTTTCCCACAGATACGCAGTATTTT	CATRDFPTDTQYF
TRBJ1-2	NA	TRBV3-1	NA	TGTGCCAGCAGCCAAGATCTGCGACCTGTGGACTATGGCTACACCTTC	CASSQDLRPVDYGYTF
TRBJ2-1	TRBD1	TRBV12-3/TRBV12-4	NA	TGTGCCAGCAACAAGAGGGGGACAGGCTCCTACAATGAGCAGTTCTTC	CASNKRGTGSYNEQFF
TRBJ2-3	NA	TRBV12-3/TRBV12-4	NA	TGTGCCAGCGGATATACGGTGGGAGATACGCAGTATTTT	CASGYTVGDTQYF
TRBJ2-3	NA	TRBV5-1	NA	TGCGCCAGCAGCACGCAGTCCGGCACAGATACGCAGTATTTT	CASSTQSGTDTQYF
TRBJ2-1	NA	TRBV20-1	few	TGCAGTGCTAGAGCCTCGGCGAATGAGCAGTTCTTC	CSARASANEQFF
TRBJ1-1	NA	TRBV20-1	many	TGCAGTGCTCCCCATCGGGGACCATTGAACACTGAAGCTTTCTTT	CSAPHRGPLNTEAFF
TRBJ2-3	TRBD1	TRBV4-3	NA	TGCGCCAGCAGCCAAGAATGGGGACAGGCGGGCACAGATACGCAGTATTTT	CASSQEWGQAGTDTQYF
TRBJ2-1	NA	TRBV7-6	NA	TGTGCCAGCAGCTCGCTAAGCGGTGAGCAGTTCTTC	CASSSLSGEQFF
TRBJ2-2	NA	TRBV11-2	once	TGTGCCAGCAGCAAGTTACAGGGGAACACCGGGGAGCTGTTTTTT	CASSKLQGNTGELFF
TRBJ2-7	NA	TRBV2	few	TGTGCCAGCAGTGAAGCAGGCTACGAGCAGTACTTC	CASSEAGYEQYF
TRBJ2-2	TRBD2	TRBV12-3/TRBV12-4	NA	TGTGCCAGCAGACTCCCGGGACTACCCTTATGGACCGGGGAGCTGTTTTTT	CASRLPGLPLWTGELFF
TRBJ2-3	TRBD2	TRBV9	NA	TGTGCCAGCAGCTTTTTAGGGGAGGGAGATACGCAGTATTTT	CASSFLGEGDTQYF
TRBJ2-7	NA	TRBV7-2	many	TGTGCCAGCAGTTTAAACAGAGCCTACGAGCAGTACTTC	CASSLNRAYEQYF
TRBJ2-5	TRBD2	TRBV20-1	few	TGCAGTGCTAGTTTGCGGCGGGGGGGCCGAGAGACCCAGTACTTC	CSASLRRGGRETQYF
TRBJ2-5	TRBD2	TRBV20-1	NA	TGCAGTGCAGCCCCTAATCCGACTAGCGGGGGAGAGACCCAGTACTTC	CSAAPNPTSGGETQYF
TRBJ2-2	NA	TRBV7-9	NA	TGTGCCAGCAGCTCGAACGTGGGTTTCGGGGAGCTGTTTTTT	CASSSNVGFGELFF
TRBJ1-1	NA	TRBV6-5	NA	TGTGCCAGCAGTTACTCTGCTCCCACCACTGAAGCTTTCTTT	CASSYSAPTTEAFF
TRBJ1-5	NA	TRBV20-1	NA	TGCAGTGCAGCCCGGGCTACCGGTCAGCCCCAGCATTTT	CSAARATGQPQHF
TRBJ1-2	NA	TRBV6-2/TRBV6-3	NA	TGTGCCAGCAGCCGGAGACAGGTCGAAGGCTACACCTTC	CASSRRQVEGYTF
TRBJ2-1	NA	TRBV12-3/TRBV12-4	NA	TGTGCCAGCAGTCCATCCTCTACCTACAATGCCGAGCAGTTCTTC	CASSPSSTYNAEQFF
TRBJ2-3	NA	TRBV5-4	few	TGTGCCAGCAGCAAGACAGTCCCCACAGATACGCAGTATTTT	CASSKTVPTDTQYF
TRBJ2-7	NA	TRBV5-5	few	TGTGCCAGCAGCAACGTGTGGAACGAGCAGTACTTC	CASSNVWNEQYF
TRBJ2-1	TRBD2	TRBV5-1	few	TGCGCCAGCATCCGGACTAGCGGGGGCTCCGGTGAGCAGTTCTTC	CASIRTSGGSGEQFF
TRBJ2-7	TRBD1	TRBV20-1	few	TGCAGTGCTAGTCAGGGGGCAAGGAGCTCCTACGAGCAGTACTTC	CSASQGARSSYEQYF
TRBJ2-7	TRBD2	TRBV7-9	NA	TGTGCCAGCAGCCCATCCGGGACTAGCGATTGGGAGCAGTACTTC	CASSPSGTSDWEQYF
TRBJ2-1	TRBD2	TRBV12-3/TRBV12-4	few	TGTGCCAGCAGTACCTACGGGACTAGCTACAATGAGCAGTTCTTC	CASSTYGTSYNEQFF
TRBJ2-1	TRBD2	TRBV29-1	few	TGCAGCGTTCTCACTAGCGGGGGGCCTCCAAGCGGCAACAATGAGCAGTTCTTC	CSVLTSGGPPSGNNEQFF
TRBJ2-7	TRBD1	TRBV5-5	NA	TGTGCCAGCAGCTTCGGCCCGGGACAGAACTCCTACGAGCAGTACTTC	CASSFGPGQNSYEQYF
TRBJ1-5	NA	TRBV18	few	TGTGCCAGCTCACCAGTTGGGTTTCAGCCCCAGCATTTT	CASSPVGFQPQHF
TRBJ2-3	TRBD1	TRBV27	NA	TGTGCCAGCAGTCCGCAAGCCTACAGGGGGGATACGCAGTATTTT	CASSPQAYRGDTQYF
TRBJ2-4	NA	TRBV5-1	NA	TGCGCCAGCAGCCAAGGGAAAAGCCTGAGAAACATTCAGTACTTC	CASSQGKSLRNIQYF
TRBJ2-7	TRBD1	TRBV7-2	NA	TGTGCCAGCAGCACCTGGACAGGGGGGGAGCAGTACTTC	CASSTWTGGEQYF
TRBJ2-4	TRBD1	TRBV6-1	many	TGTGCCAGCAGTGAGGGCAGGGGGCGGTCAAACATTCAGTACTTC	CASSEGRGRSNIQYF
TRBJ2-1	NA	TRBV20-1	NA	TGCAGTAGTCGGGGAGGCAATGAGCAGTTCTTC	CSSRGGNEQFF
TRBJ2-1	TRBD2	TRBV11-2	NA	TGTGCCAGCATCGGACTAGCGGGTTTTAGGAATGAGCAGTTCTTC	CASIGLAGFRNEQFF
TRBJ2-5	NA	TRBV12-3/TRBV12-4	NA	TGTGCCAGCAGCCCCCAACAGAAACGGCAGACCCAGTACTTC	CASSPQQKRQTQYF
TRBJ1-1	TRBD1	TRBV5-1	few	TGCGCCAGCAGCTTGACGCAGGGGGACACTGAAGCTTTCTTT	CASSLTQGDTEAFF
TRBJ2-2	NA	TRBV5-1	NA	TGCACCAGCAGCTTTTACATAGGAAAAGCTTTATCCGGGGAGCTGTTTTTT	CTSSFYIGKALSGELFF